This TCR beta chain was documented in a study of OX40 agonist ivuxolimab in advanced cancers. Study findings and constraints: Some of the nonresponding patients also showed low levels of normalized T-cell clonal expansion.

This clone was picked up a small number of times. What it recognizes is unknown. On cycle 4 day 1 and cycle 7 day 1, as well as at baseline, blood was sampled. Germline V gives CDR1 SGHNT, CDR2 YYREEE (reference sequence). CDR3 length: 13 residues. J lost 5 bases, V lost 4 bases, and 2 bases had no gene match. Using immunoSEQ multiplex PCR, the repertoire was profiled, and TCRdb retains in-frame clones only, with some absent. Counted here are roughly 25,000 clones, around 76% occurring once; the ten biggest clones make up 12% to 15%. This chain joins TRBV5-4 and TRBJ2-5; 10 bases line up with TRBD2. The specimen comprised CD4+ or CD8+ T cells sorted from blood, sampled in a trial of the OX40 agonist ivuxolimab. The TCR comes from an adult with an advanced solid tumor such as melanoma, head and neck, liver or kidney cancer. The CDR3 spells CASSPGLAETQYF. The CDR3 region has the DNA TGTGCCAGCAGCCCGGGACTAGCGGAGACCCAGTACTTC.